This TCR beta chain was obtained from a study of T cell changes during pregnancy in multiple sclerosis. Assay: immunoSEQ multiplex PCR; the TCRdb copy retains only in-frame clones and omits some. There are about 120,000 clones in the sample; roughly 92% occur only once, and more than 1.5% lies in the top ten. V lost 1 base, J lost 0 bases, and 8 bases stayed unmatched. Germline loops: CDR1 SEHNR, CDR2 FQNEAQ (reference sequence). The CDR3 sequence is 18 residues long. The origin of this receptor is a female donor with multiple sclerosis, enrolled in a pregnancy study. The sample in question was peripheral blood, obtained in the third trimester of pregnancy. The J gene is TRBJ1-4, the V gene TRBV7-9, with 7 bases identical to TRBD1. CDR3 residues: CASSLERDRAPTNEKLFF. CDR3 coding DNA: TGTGCCAGCAGCTTAGAACGGGACAGAGCCCCAACTAATGAAAAACTGTTTTTT.